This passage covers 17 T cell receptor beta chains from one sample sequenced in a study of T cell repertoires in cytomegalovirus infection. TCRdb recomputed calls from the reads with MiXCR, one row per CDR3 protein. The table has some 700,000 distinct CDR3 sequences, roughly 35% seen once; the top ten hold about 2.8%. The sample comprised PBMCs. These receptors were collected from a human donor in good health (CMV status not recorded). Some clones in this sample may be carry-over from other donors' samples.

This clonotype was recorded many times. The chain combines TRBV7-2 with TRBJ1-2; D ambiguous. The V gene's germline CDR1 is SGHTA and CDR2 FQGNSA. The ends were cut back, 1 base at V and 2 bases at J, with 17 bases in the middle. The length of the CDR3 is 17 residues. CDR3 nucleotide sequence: TGTGCCAGCAGCTTAGTTCCGACGGCATACGGCAACTATGGCTACACCTTC. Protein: CASSLVPTAYGNYGYTF.

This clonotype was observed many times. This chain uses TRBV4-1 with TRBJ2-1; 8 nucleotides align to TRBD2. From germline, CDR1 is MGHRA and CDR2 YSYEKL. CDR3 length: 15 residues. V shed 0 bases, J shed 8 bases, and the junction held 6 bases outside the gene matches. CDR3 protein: CASSQELRGGDEQFF. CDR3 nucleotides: TGCGCCAGCAGCCAAGAGCTTCGGGGGGGCGATGAGCAGTTCTTC.

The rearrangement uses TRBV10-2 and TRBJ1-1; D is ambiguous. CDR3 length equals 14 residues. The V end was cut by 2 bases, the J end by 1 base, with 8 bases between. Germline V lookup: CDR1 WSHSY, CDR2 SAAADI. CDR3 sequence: CASSERRGNTEAFF. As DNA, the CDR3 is TGCGCCAGCAGTGAGAGGCGGGGGAACACTGAAGCTTTCTTT.

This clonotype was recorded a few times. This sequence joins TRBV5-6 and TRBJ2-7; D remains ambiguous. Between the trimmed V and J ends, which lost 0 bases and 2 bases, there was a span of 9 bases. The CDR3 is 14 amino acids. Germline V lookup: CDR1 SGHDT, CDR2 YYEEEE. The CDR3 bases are TGTGCCAGCAGCTTGGGGTACGGACCCTACGAGCAGTACTTC. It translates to CASSLGYGPYEQYF.

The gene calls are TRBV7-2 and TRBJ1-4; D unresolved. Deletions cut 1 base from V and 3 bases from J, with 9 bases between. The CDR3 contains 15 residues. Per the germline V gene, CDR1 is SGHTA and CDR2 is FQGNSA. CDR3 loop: CASSLVGRPNEKLFF. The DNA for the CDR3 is TGTGCCAGCAGCTTAGTCGGCAGGCCTAATGAAAAACTGTTTTTT.

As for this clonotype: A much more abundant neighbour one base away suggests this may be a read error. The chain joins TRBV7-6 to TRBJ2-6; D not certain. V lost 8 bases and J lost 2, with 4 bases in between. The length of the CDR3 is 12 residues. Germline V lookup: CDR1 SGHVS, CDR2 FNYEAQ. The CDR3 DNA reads TGTGCCAGCGGCCCTGGGGCCAACGTCCTGACTTTC. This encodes CASGPGANVLTF.

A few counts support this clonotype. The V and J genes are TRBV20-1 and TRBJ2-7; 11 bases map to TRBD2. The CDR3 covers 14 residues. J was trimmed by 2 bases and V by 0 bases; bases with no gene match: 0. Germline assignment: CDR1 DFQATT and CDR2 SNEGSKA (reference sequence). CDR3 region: CSARELAGAYEQYF. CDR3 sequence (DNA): TGCAGTGCTAGAGAACTAGCGGGAGCCTACGAGCAGTACTTC.

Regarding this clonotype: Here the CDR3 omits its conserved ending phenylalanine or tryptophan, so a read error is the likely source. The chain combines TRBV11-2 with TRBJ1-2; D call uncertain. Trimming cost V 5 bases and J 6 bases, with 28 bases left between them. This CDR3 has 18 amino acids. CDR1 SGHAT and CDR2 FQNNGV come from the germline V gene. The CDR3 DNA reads TGTGCCAGCAGCCCCCCCCCCACGACTGAACAATTTTTGCATGGCTACACCTTA. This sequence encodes CASSPPPTTEQFLHGYTL.

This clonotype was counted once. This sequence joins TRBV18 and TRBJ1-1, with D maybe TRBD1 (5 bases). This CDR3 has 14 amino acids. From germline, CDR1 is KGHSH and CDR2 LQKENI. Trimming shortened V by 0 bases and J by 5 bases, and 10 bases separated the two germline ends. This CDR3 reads CASSPPRARTEAFF. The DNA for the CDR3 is TGTGCCAGCTCACCACCCAGGGCGCGGACTGAAGCTTTCTTT. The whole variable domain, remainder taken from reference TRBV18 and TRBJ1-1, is NAGVMQNPRHLVRRRGQEARLRCSPMKGHSHVYWYRQLPEEGLKFMVYLQKENIIDESGMPKERFSAEFPKEGPSILRIQQVVRGDSAAYFCASSPPRARTEAFFGQGTRLTVV.

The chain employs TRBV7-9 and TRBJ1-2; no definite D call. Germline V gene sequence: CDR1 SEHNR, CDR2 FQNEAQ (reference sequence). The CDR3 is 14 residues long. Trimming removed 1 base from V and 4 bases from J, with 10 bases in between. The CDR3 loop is CASSLVDPIYGYTF. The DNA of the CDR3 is TGTGCCAGCAGCTTAGTCGACCCTATCTATGGCTACACCTTC.

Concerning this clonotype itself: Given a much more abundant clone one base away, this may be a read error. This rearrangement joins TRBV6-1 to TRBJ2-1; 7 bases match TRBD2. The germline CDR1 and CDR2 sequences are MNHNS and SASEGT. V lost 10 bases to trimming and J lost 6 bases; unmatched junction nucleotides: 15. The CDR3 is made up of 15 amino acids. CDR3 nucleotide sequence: TGTGCCACAGACTTGTCGGGGGGTAAGCGCAATGAGCAGTTCTTC. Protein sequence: CATDLSGGKRNEQFF.

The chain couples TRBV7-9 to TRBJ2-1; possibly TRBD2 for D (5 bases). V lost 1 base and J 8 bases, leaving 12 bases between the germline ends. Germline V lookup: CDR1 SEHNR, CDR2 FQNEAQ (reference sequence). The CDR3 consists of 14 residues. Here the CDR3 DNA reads TGTGCCAGCAGCTTAGAAGGGCTAGCCCATGAGCAGTTCTTC. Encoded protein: CASSLEGLAHEQFF.

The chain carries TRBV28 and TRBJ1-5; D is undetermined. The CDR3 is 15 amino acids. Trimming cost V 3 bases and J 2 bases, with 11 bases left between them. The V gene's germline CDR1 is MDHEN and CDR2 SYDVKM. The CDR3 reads CASSFFGIGNQPQHF. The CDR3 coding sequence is TGTGCCAGCAGTTTTTTCGGGATCGGCAATCAGCCCCAGCATTTT.

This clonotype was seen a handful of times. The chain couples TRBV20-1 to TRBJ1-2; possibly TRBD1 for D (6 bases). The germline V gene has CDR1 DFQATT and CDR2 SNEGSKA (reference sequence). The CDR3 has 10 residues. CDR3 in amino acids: CSGAGAGYTF. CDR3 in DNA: TGCAGCGGGGCGGGGGCTGGCTACACCTTC.

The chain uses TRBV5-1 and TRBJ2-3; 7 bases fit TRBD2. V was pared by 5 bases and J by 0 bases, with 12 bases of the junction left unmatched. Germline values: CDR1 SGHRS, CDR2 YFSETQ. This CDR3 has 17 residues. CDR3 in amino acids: CASSQKDGRTSTDTQYF. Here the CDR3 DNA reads TGCGCCAGCAGTCAAAAGGACGGGAGGACTAGCACAGATACGCAGTATTTT.

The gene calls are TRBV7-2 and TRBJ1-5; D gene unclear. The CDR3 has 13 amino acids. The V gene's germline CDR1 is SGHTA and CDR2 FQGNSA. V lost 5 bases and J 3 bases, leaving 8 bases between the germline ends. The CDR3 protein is CASSRHPNQPQHF. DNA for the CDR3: TGTGCCAGCAGCCGACACCCCAATCAGCCCCAGCATTTT.

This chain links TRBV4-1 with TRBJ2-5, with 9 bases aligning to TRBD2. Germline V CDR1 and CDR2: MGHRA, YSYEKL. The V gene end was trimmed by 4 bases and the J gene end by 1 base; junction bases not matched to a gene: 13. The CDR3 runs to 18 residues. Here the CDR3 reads CASSPLGVEREVQETQYF. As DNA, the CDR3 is TGCGCCAGCAGCCCGTTGGGAGTCGAGCGGGAGGTCCAAGAGACCCAGTACTTC.